These T cell receptor beta chains were read from a single sample in a study of T cells in Graves' hyperthyroidism and ophthalmopathy. Via MiXCR, TCRdb re-called the multiplex PCR reads, giving one row per CDR3 protein. Of more than 500,000 distinct CDR3 sequences listed, more than 45% are singletons. The sequenced sample consisted of peripheral blood or thyroid tissue (not recorded which). The receptors were gathered from an adult woman with Graves' disease, either hyperthyroidism or ophthalmopathy (not recorded which). Both conserved end residues are part of each CDR3. D genes are given only for firm matches. Clone size is shown for a subset of rows, as once, few, many or a class of expanded clone.

abundance	v_gene	j_gene	d_gene	CDR3nt	CDR3aa
many	TRBV24-1	TRBJ2-5	.	TGTGCCACCAGTGATCTTACCGGACCCAGCGACCAAGAGACCCAGTACTTC	CATSDLTGPSDQETQYF
many	TRBV20-1	TRBJ1-1	.	TGCACCCAGGGACGGAACACTGAAGCTTTCTTT	CTQGRNTEAFF
few	TRBV20-1	TRBJ2-6	TRBD2	TGCAGTGCTATGGGGGGGTATGGGGCCAACGTCCTGACTTTC	CSAMGGYGANVLTF
many	TRBV6-5	TRBJ2-7	TRBD1	TGTGCCAGCAATACCGGGACAGGGGTCTACGAGCAGTACTTC	CASNTGTGVYEQYF
.	TRBV29-1	TRBJ2-2	.	TGCAGCGGGAGGCAGGTCGATGGCACCGGGGAGCTGTTTTTT	CSGRQVDGTGELFF
.	TRBV7-9	TRBJ1-2	.	TGTGCCAGGAGCTTCGACAGGATGGGAGGCTACACCTTC	CARSFDRMGGYTF
.	TRBV10-3	TRBJ2-5	TRBD1	TGTGCCATCAGTGAGGAGGGGGCGAAAGAGACCCAGTACTTC	CAISEEGAKETQYF
.	TRBV11-2	TRBJ2-7	TRBD1	TGTGCCAGCAGCTTAGATAGACAGGGTTACACCTACGAGCAGTACTTC	CASSLDRQGYTYEQYF
many	TRBV11-2	TRBJ2-5	TRBD2	TGTGCCAGCAGCCCGGGACTAGCGGGATTACAAAGGAGGGAGACCCAGTACTTC	CASSPGLAGLQRRETQYF
.	TRBV6-5	TRBJ1-1	TRBD1	TGTGCCAGCAGGCCGGGACAGGGTATGCCTGAAGCTTTCTTT	CASRPGQGMPEAFF
.	TRBV15	TRBJ1-2	.	TGTGCCACCGGCAGAGATTTGGACCCCGTGGACTATGGCTACACCTTC	CATGRDLDPVDYGYTF
many	TRBV11-3	TRBJ2-2	.	TGTGCCAGCAGTCGGACTCTGACCGGGGAGCTGTTTTTT	CASSRTLTGELFF
.	TRBV20-1	TRBJ1-5	.	TGCAGTCCTGTGAGGACCCCCCAGCATTTT	CSPVRTPQHF
.	TRBV20-1	TRBJ2-7	TRBD1	TGCAGTGCTAGAAAACGACAGGGTAGAACTGGGGAGCTGTACTTC	CSARKRQGRTGELYF
.	TRBV6-5	TRBJ2-5	.	TGTGCCAGCAGTTACAGGGTTCCGGAGACCCAGTACTTC	CASSYRVPETQYF
.	TRBV24-1	TRBJ2-2	.	TGTGCCACCAGTGATCGAACAGGGCCCACCGGGGAGCTGTTTTTT	CATSDRTGPTGELFF
few	TRBV29-1	TRBJ1-2	.	TGCAGCGTTGAAGGGGGCAATCACTATGGCTACACCTTC	CSVEGGNHYGYTF
.	TRBV19	TRBJ1-2	.	TGTGCCAGTAGTGTAACAGGGCCTTATGGCTACACCTTC	CASSVTGPYGYTF
.	TRBV15	TRBJ1-4	.	TGTGCCACCAGCAAACAGGGAGTCGGGGAAAAACTGTTTTTT	CATSKQGVGEKLFF
.	TRBV7-3	TRBJ1-1	TRBD1	TGTGCCAGCAGACCCGACAGGGGGATTGGGCTGAACACTGAAGCTTTCTTT	CASRPDRGIGLNTEAFF
many	TRBV20-1	TRBJ2-7	.	TGCAGTGCTAGGATCAACAGGGTATCAGACTTC	CSARINRVSDF
.	TRBV20-1	TRBJ2-3	TRBD2	TGCAGCAAGCGGGGCTCCTTTAGGGCAGATACGCAGTATTTT	CSKRGSFRADTQYF
many	TRBV5-1	TRBJ2-7	.	TGCGCCAGCAGCTTGGTGACAGATAAACCTGTCGAGCAGTACTTC	CASSLVTDKPVEQYF
.	TRBV7-9	TRBJ2-5	.	TGTGCCAGCAGCTTAGAATCGATCGGATCCCAAGAGACCCAGTACTTC	CASSLESIGSQETQYF
.	TRBV6-1	TRBJ1-2	.	TGTGCCAGCAGTGAATGGGGGACCGTCTATGGCTACACCTTC	CASSEWGTVYGYTF
many	TRBV6-6	TRBJ1-2	.	TGTGCCAGCAGTTACCCCCCCGGGAGCTCTTATGGCTACACCTTC	CASSYPPGSSYGYTF
few	TRBV4-1	TRBJ2-2	TRBD1	TGCGCCAGCAGCTACAGGGGTGGTATTTCCGGGGAGCTGTTTTTT	CASSYRGGISGELFF
.	TRBV7-8	TRBJ1-4	.	TGTGCCAGCACCGATACAGGGAGGACGAGGGTTTTT	CASTDTGRTRVF
.	TRBV29-1	TRBJ2-1	.	TGCAGCCACCAGGGAGTGGGACTTCCCTACAATGAGCAGTTCTTC	CSHQGVGLPYNEQFF
many	TRBV6-5	TRBJ1-6	.	TGTGCCAGCAGCTGGTCAGTTAATTCACCCCTCCACTTT	CASSWSVNSPLHF
.	TRBV29-1	TRBJ2-7	.	TGCAGCGTTGCGATGGGGGGCGAGCAGTACTTC	CSVAMGGEQYF
many	TRBV27	TRBJ2-7	.	TGTGCCAGCAGTTCAACAGGTTACGAGCAGTACTTC	CASSSTGYEQYF
.	TRBV7-2	TRBJ1-3	.	TGTGCCAGCAGGCACACCCGGTCTGGGCCGGCTGGAAACACCATATATTTT	CASRHTRSGPAGNTIYF
.	TRBV29-1	TRBJ1-2	TRBD1	TGCAGCGTAAACTACAGGGGGTATGGCTACACCTTC	CSVNYRGYGYTF
many	TRBV12-3/TRBV12-4	TRBJ1-6	.	TGTGCCAGCACCAACCAGGGGAGCTCCTATAATTCACCCCTCCACTTT	CASTNQGSSYNSPLHF
few	TRBV20-1	TRBJ2-7	.	TGCAGTGCTAGAACAGGGCGGGAGTCCGGGGAGCTGTACTTC	CSARTGRESGELYF
.	TRBV5-7	TRBJ1-2	TRBD1	TGTGCCAGCAGTCCCACAGGGGGCGCTTCCTATGGCTACACCTTC	CASSPTGGASYGYTF
.	TRBV30	TRBJ1-2	.	TGTGCCTGGATAAGACCCTTCGGAAGGGGCTACACCTTC	CAWIRPFGRGYTF
.	TRBV13	TRBJ2-7	.	TGTGCCAGCAGCGGGGGCCACGCCTCCTACGAGCAGTACTTC	CASSGGHASYEQYF
many	TRBV10-3	TRBJ2-7	TRBD1	TGTGCCATCAGTGATCGGGGACAGCCCCCCTCCGAGCAGTACTTC	CAISDRGQPPSEQYF
many	TRBV27	TRBJ1-5	.	TGTGCCAGCAGTTTGAAAATGGGTTGGGGTCAGCCCCAGCATTTT	CASSLKMGWGQPQHF
.	TRBV7-9	TRBJ2-5	.	TGTGCCAGCAGCTTAGGCGTCGGGGGCGAAGAGACCCAGTACTTC	CASSLGVGGEETQYF
many	TRBV6-5	TRBJ2-7	.	TGTGCCAGCAGAACTCAGTACGAGCAGTACTTC	CASRTQYEQYF
many	TRBV7-9	TRBJ2-7	TRBD1	TGTGCCAGCAGCCCAACTGGGACAGCGCTCTACGAGCAGTACTTC	CASSPTGTALYEQYF
.	TRBV9	TRBJ1-2	.	TGTGCCAGCAGCCCTGCTTTTGGGGGAATGGGATACACCTTC	CASSPAFGGMGYTF
.	TRBV7-8	TRBJ1-2	TRBD1	TGTGCCAGCAGCTTAATCCAGGGGGCGGGCTATGGCTACACCTTC	CASSLIQGAGYGYTF
.	TRBV7-2	TRBJ2-5	.	TGTGCCAGCAGCCAAGGGGCAGAACAAGAGACCCAGTACTTC	CASSQGAEQETQYF
.	TRBV7-9	TRBJ1-2	.	TGTGCCAGCAGCTATGGTAAGAGAGTTATCCTCTATGGCTACACCTTC	CASSYGKRVILYGYTF
many	TRBV28	TRBJ1-2	.	TGTGCCAGCAGTAGACTTACAGGGACCTATGGCTACACCTTC	CASSRLTGTYGYTF
many	TRBV24-1	TRBJ1-2	.	TGTGCCACCAGTGACGGGGGTTTCTATGGCTACACCTTC	CATSDGGFYGYTF
.	TRBV20-1	TRBJ2-1	.	TGCAGTGCTTGCCGGAGTGGGGACAATGAGCAGTTCTTC	CSACRSGDNEQFF
many	TRBV7-9	TRBJ2-5	.	TGTGCCAGCAGCTTAGGAGGGAATCGAGAGACCCAGTACTTC	CASSLGGNRETQYF
.	TRBV2	TRBJ1-5	.	TGTGCCCGACACACCGATAGCAATCAGCCCCAGCATTTT	CARHTDSNQPQHF
.	TRBV6-5	TRBJ2-2	TRBD1	TGTGCCAGCAGTACCCCCAGGGGGTCGGAGCTGTTTTTT	CASSTPRGSELFF
.	TRBV20-1	TRBJ2-5	.	TGCAGTGCTAGCTCCGGGACTTTCCACGCCGGGGAGACCCAGTACTTC	CSASSGTFHAGETQYF
.	TRBV5-4	TRBJ1-2	.	TGTGCCAGCAGCAAGGGGGTCGCCGTATATGGCTACACCTTC	CASSKGVAVYGYTF
many	TRBV10-3	TRBJ2-2	.	TGTGCCATCAGTGAGCGGGACCCCAAATTCACCGGGGAGCTGTTTTTT	CAISERDPKFTGELFF
few	TRBV7-6	TRBJ2-5	TRBD2	TGTGCCTCCACGTTAGCGGGAGCAGAGACCCAGTACTTC	CASTLAGAETQYF